The 21 T cell receptor beta chains given below trace back to one sample, sequenced in a study of blood T cell repertoires in COVID-19. The method was immunoSEQ multiplex PCR; TCRdb's version includes in-frame clones alone and lacks a portion of them. The sample carries a few hundred thousand clones, 87% recorded once. Sequencing used PBMCs or T cells enriched from blood (not recorded which). Receptor source: a woman between 45 and 60 years old who had recovered from COVID-19.

The chain is built from TRBV7-9 and TRBJ1-5; 9 positions match TRBD1. J was trimmed by 6 bases and V by 10 bases; bases with no gene match: 7. The CDR3 spans 13 residues. Germline V gene lookup returns CDR1 SEHNR and CDR2 FQNEAQ (reference sequence). The CDR3 region is CATQGQGSQPQHF. CDR3 nucleotide sequence: TGTGCCACCCAGGGACAGGGTAGTCAGCCCCAGCATTTT.

This clone was seen just once. This chain links TRBV30 with TRBJ2-2; D possibly corresponds to TRBD2 (6 bases). The germline V gene encodes CDR1 GTSNPN and CDR2 SVGIG (reference sequence). Trimming took 5 bases from V and 2 from J, leaving 15 bases between them. This CDR3 region has 15 residues. The DNA of the CDR3 is TGTGCCTGGGCCACCTTAGCGGTCAACACCGGGGAGCTGTTTTTT. Protein sequence: CAWATLAVNTGELFF.

V usage is TRBV30 and J usage is TRBJ2-3; the D is unclear. V lost 2 bases to trimming and J lost 2 bases, with 11 bases between them. Germline CDR1 reads GTSNPN; CDR2 reads SVGIG (reference sequence). This CDR3 contains 14 residues. CDR3 in DNA: TGTGCCTGGAGTCGAGGTGAGCTCACAGATACGCAGTATTTT. This gives the protein CAWSRGELTDTQYF.

The chain links TRBV27 to TRBJ1-6, with D possibly matching TRBD1 (5 bases). The V and J ends lost 3 bases and 0 bases respectively, with 9 bases between them. Germline CDR1 and CDR2: MNHEY and SMNVEV (reference sequence). The CDR3 has 16 amino acids. The CDR3, as DNA: TGTGCCAGCAGTTTCCAGGGTATCTCCTATAATTCACCCCTCCACTTT. This sequence encodes CASSFQGISYNSPLHF.

This clone came up a few times. The chain employs TRBV7-2 and TRBJ1-3; D is unclear. CDR3 length: 15 residues. Trimming shortened V by 4 bases and J by 1 base, and 11 bases separated the two germline ends. Germline V gives CDR1 SGHTA, CDR2 FQGNSA. CDR3 bases: TGTGCCAGCAGCTCTCCGGGAGGTTCTGGAAACACCATATATTTT. Its translation: CASSSPGGSGNTIYF.

V usage is TRBV7-8 and J usage is TRBJ1-2; 12 bases align to TRBD1. The CDR3 totals 18 residues. Germline V CDR1 and CDR2: SGHVS, FQNEAQ. The V gene end was trimmed by 1 base and the J gene end by 8 bases; junction bases not matched to a gene: 14. The CDR3 reads CASSLVPGTGGAKPGYTF. The CDR3 coding sequence is TGTGCCAGCAGCTTAGTCCCCGGGACAGGGGGCGCAAAACCGGGCTACACCTTC.

J is TRBJ1-2 and V is TRBV4-1; D is perhaps TRBD1 (6 bases). V lost 1 base, J lost 3 bases, and 18 bases lay in between. Per germline, CDR1 MGHRA and CDR2 YSYEKL. The CDR3 runs to 17 residues. The CDR3 nucleotides are TGCGCCAGCAGCCAAGTGTTGATTGAGGGGGATGACTATGGCTACACCTTC. It is translated as CASSQVLIEGDDYGYTF.

The V call is TRBV12-3 or TRBV12-4, the J call TRBJ1-2; D is undetermined. The CDR3 covers 13 residues. With 1 base removed from V and 6 bases from J, the gap between germline ends came to 9 bases. The CDR3 region is CASSLVSGNGYTF. The CDR3 DNA follows: TGTGCCAGCAGTTTAGTGTCGGGGAATGGCTACACCTTC.

This clone has only a few counts. V usage is TRBV14 and J usage is TRBJ1-6, with D maybe TRBD1 (6 bases). The CDR3 extends over 16 amino acids. CDR1 SGHDN and CDR2 FVKESK come from the germline V gene. V lost 4 bases and J lost 6, with 16 bases in between. CDR3 in DNA: TGTGCCAGCAGCCCGTGGGGGGGCCCCCGTAATTCACCCCTCCACTTT. This encodes CASSPWGGPRNSPLHF.

The rearrangement links TRBV29-1 to TRBJ1-2; 7 bases are a match to TRBD1. Germline assignment: CDR1 SQVTM and CDR2 ANQGSEA. J was trimmed by 6 bases and V by 4 bases; bases with no gene match: 2. The CDR3 has 11 amino acids. The CDR3 bases are TGCAGCGTTGGACAGGGTGATGGCTACACCTTC. The encoded protein is CSVGQGDGYTF.

The gene calls are TRBV7-9 and TRBJ2-5, with 10 nucleotides matching TRBD2. V was pared by 1 base and J by 4 bases, with 3 bases of the junction left unmatched. This CDR3 has 15 amino acids. Germline-derived CDR1 and CDR2 are SEHNR and FQNEAQ (reference sequence). The CDR3 sequence is CASSLDLAGVETQYF. CDR3 in DNA: TGTGCCAGCAGCTTAGATCTAGCGGGGGTAGAGACCCAGTACTTC.

This clone showed up just once. The CDR3 region has the DNA TGTGCCAGCAGGAAGTTAGGGGGCACGAACACCGGGGAGCTGTTTTTT. Translation gives CASRKLGGTNTGELFF. The J gene is TRBJ2-2, the V gene TRBV7-3, with 7 bases fitting TRBD1. With V trimmed by 6 bases and J by 0 bases, 7 bases remained unmatched. Per the germline V gene, CDR1 is SGHTA and CDR2 is FQGTGA. The CDR3 covers 16 residues.

The V gene is TRBV2, the J gene TRBJ1-2; possible D gene TRBD1, 6 bases. Trimming stripped 6 bases from V and 4 bases from J, with 15 bases between. Germline-derived CDR1 and CDR2 are SNHLY and FYNNEI. CDR3 length: 14 residues. CDR3 DNA: TGTGCCAGCAGAACAGGGCTGCTCCTCTATGGCTACACCTTC. Translated: CASRTGLLLYGYTF.

V gene TRBV15 combines with J gene TRBJ1-5, with TRBD1 as a possible D gene (6 bases). CDR3 size: 16 residues. V lost 3 bases, J lost 1 base, and 13 bases lay in between. CDR1 is LNHNV, CDR2 YYDKDF, per germline (reference sequence). Here the CDR3 reads CATSSRRGASNQPQHF. The CDR3 DNA reads as TGTGCCACCAGCAGTCGCAGGGGAGCAAGCAATCAGCCCCAGCATTTT.

The chain links TRBV14 to TRBJ1-1; a weak D match, TRBD1 (5 bases). The germline V gene encodes CDR1 SGHDN and CDR2 FVKESK. This CDR3 has 16 residues. Between the trimmed V and J ends, which lost 4 bases and 5 bases, there was a span of 20 bases. The CDR3 DNA sequence: TGTGCCAGCAGCCCAATTATCTCAGGGATGTTGACTGAAGCTTTCTTT. This encodes CASSPIISGMLTEAFF.

This clone was seen a single time. The chain is built from TRBV7-9 and TRBJ1-1, with 8 bases that match TRBD1. Germline CDR1 reads SEHNR; CDR2 reads FQNEAQ (reference sequence). The CDR3 extends over 14 amino acids. V lost 7 bases and J lost 1; bases outside the gene matches: 5. CDR3: CASILGTGNTEAFF. The CDR3 nucleotides read TGTGCCAGCATCCTCGGGACAGGGAACACTGAAGCTTTCTTT. Using reference TRBV7-9 and TRBJ1-1 for the parts outside the CDR3, the full variable domain is DTGVSQNPRHKITKRGQNVTFRCDPISEHNRLYWYRQTLGQGPEFLTYFQNEAQLEKSRLLSDRFSAERPKGSFSTLEIQRTEQGDSAMYLCASILGTGNTEAFFGQGTRLTVV.

The CDR3: CASSQGSGGGGAEDTQYF. The CDR3 nucleotides are TGTGCCAGCAGCCAAGGTTCTGGCGGCGGGGGGGCTGAAGATACGCAGTATTTT. The chain carries TRBV3-1 (or the pseudogene TRBV3-2) and TRBJ2-3, with TRBD2 matching over 9 bases. Per the germline V gene, CDR1 is LGHDT and CDR2 is YNNKEL (reference sequence). V lost 1 base and J lost 5; bases outside the gene matches: 13. The CDR3 is 18 residues long.

The chain combines TRBV2 with TRBJ1-1; no clear D gene. The CDR3 loop spans 16 amino acids. Deletions cut 3 bases from V and 4 bases from J, with 18 bases between. Germline V gene lookup returns CDR1 SNHLY and CDR2 FYNNEI. The CDR3 region is CASSESGSTVGTEAFF. The CDR3 DNA sequence: TGTGCCAGCAGTGAGTCCGGGTCGACTGTAGGCACTGAAGCTTTCTTT.

This clone was seen just once. The V gene is TRBV28, the J gene TRBJ2-1; 8 nucleotides line up with TRBD1. Germline CDR1 and CDR2: MDHEN and SYDVKM. Trimming took 5 bases from V and 3 from J; bases not matched to a gene: 6. There are 15 residues in the CDR3. The CDR3 bases are TGTGCCAGCAGTACAGGGGGTCTGGTCTACAATGAGCAGTTCTTC. Protein sequence: CASSTGGLVYNEQFF.

The chain combines TRBV6-5 with TRBJ1-5, with D possibly being TRBD1 (5 bases). Germline V CDR1 and CDR2: MNHEY, SVGAGI. This CDR3 has 15 residues. V was clipped by 6 bases and J by 0 bases, with 12 bases between them. In DNA form, the CDR3 reads TGTGCCAGCAGGATAGACAGATTTAGCAATCAGCCCCAGCATTTT. It encodes CASRIDRFSNQPQHF.

The gene calls are TRBV10-3 and TRBJ2-7, with D perhaps matching TRBD2 (6 bases). The CDR3 runs 14 residues. The germline V gene has CDR1 ENHRY and CDR2 SYGVKD. The ends were cut back, 10 bases at V and 7 bases at J, with 23 bases in the middle. The CDR3 nucleotides are TGTGCCACCTCCCCGGGGGTGGGAGTTGGAGAGCAGTACTTC. Residues: CATSPGVGVGEQYF.